Listed here are 29 T cell receptor beta chains from one sample, sequenced in a study of OX40 agonist ivuxolimab in advanced cancers. The protocol was immunoSEQ multiplex PCR, while the TCRdb copy is restricted to in-frame clones and leaves out a portion. The table lists approximately 40,000 clones, 83% of them singletons. The source material was CD4+ or CD8+ T cells sorted from blood, sampled in a trial of the OX40 agonist ivuxolimab. The receptors stem from an adult with an advanced solid tumor such as melanoma, head and neck, liver or kidney cancer.

The chain couples TRBV6-5 to TRBJ2-7; D unclear. The CDR3 sequence is 13 residues long. Trimming pared 5 bases from V and 3 bases from J, leaving 11 bases between. Germline assignment: CDR1 MNHEY and CDR2 SVGAGI. CDR3 in DNA: TGTGCCAGCAGTCTCTTTGTCGGCTACGAGCAGTACTTC. It translates to CASSLFVGYEQYF.

CDR3 amino acids: CASSYGLAGGPVIYEQYF. DNA of the CDR3: TGTGCCAGCAGCTATGGACTAGCGGGGGGCCCGGTGATCTACGAGCAGTACTTC. The chain has TRBV7-9 and TRBJ2-7, with 14 bases fitting TRBD2. V was clipped by 4 bases and J by 3 bases; unmatched bases: 11. The CDR3 length is 18 residues. Germline CDR1 SEHNR, CDR2 FQNEAQ (reference sequence).

This rearrangement joins TRBV5-4 to TRBJ1-1; D not resolved. The length of the CDR3 is 17 residues. CDR1 and CDR2 from the germline V gene are SGHNT and YYREEE (reference sequence). Trimming stripped 4 bases from V and 1 base from J, with 20 bases between. CDR3 amino acids: CASSIAPRGGRNTEAFF. The CDR3 DNA is TGTGCCAGCAGCATCGCACCCCGGGGAGGGAGGAACACTGAAGCTTTCTTT.

This chain connects TRBV18 to TRBJ2-5; 7 nucleotides line up with TRBD1. TRBJ2-7 explains the end of the DNA better; the J call may be wrong. This CDR3 is 14 amino acids long. Looked up from germline, CDR1 is KGHSH and CDR2 is LQKENI. The CDR3 coding sequence is TGTGCCAGCTCACCACCAGACAGGGCCTACGAGCAGTACTTC. Its translation is CASSPPDRAYEQYF.

The V call is TRBV19, the J call TRBJ2-3; D may correspond to TRBD1 or TRBD2 (5 bases each). Germline V gene data show CDR1 as LNHDA and CDR2 as SQIVND (reference sequence). The V and J ends lost 2 bases and 0 bases respectively, with 12 bases between them. The CDR3 runs to 16 residues. The CDR3 loop is CASSINGGISTDTQYF. The CDR3 bases are TGTGCCAGTAGTATAAATGGGGGAATCAGCACAGATACGCAGTATTTT.

A word on this clone: The junction shows a germline mismatch at one end, possibly a read error. This chain connects TRBV4-1 to TRBJ2-6, with 7 bases aligning to TRBD1. Germline V gene sequence: CDR1 MGHRA, CDR2 YSYEKL. The CDR3 spans 18 residues. The CDR3 sequence: CASIQSPQGVTGANVLTF. The CDR3 DNA reads TGCGCCAGCATCCAAAGCCCCCAGGGGGTGACTGGGGCCAACGTCCTGACTTTC.

CDR3 nucleotide sequence: TGCGCCAGCAGCCAAGATGGGACAACGCCAAAGCAGTACTTC. Amino acid sequence: CASSQDGTTPKQYF. V and J are TRBV4-3 and TRBJ2-7; D is possibly TRBD1 (6 bases). Germline assignment: CDR1 LGHNA and CDR2 YSLEER. This CDR3 region has 14 residues. V lost 0 bases and J 8 bases, leaving 14 bases between the germline ends.

J is TRBJ2-1 and V is TRBV7-8; D gene ambiguous. CDR3 length: 15 amino acids. V lost 6 bases and J lost 5, with 17 bases in between. Germline-derived CDR1 and CDR2 are SGHVS and FQNEAQ. DNA for the CDR3: TGTGCCAGCAGACTGGTGCGTGGACCTCACAATGAGCAGTTCTTC. Translation gives CASRLVRGPHNEQFF.

Concerning this clone: Just one base apart from a much larger clone, this may be a read error. The chain has TRBV5-1 and TRBJ2-5, with D perhaps TRBD2 (7 bases). Gene TRBJ2-7 matches the end of the DNA better, so the J call may be wrong. This CDR3 has 15 residues. The germline V gene encodes CDR1 SGHRS and CDR2 YFSETQ. The CDR3 protein is CASSLARGAGYEQYF. CDR3 nucleotides: TGCGCCAGCAGCTTGGCCCGGGGGGCGGGCTACGAGCAGTACTTC.

This clone was seen only once. The chain is built from TRBV4-3 and TRBJ2-2, with D perhaps assigned TRBD1 or TRBD2 (6 bases each). The V gene lost 0 bases and the J gene lost 6 bases, with 11 bases spanning the gap. Germline V lookup: CDR1 LGHNA, CDR2 YSLEER. The CDR3 contains 15 residues. The CDR3 is CASSQDRGEAGELFF. Written as DNA, the CDR3 is TGCGCCAGCAGCCAAGATAGGGGGGAGGCCGGGGAGCTGTTTTTT.

The rearrangement uses TRBV2 and TRBJ2-3; D gene uncertain. V was trimmed by 2 bases and J by 5 bases, leaving 11 bases between them. The CDR3 loop spans 14 amino acids. CDR1 and CDR2 (germline): SNHLY, FYNNEI. The CDR3 DNA is TGTGCCAGCAGTGAACCGGGCTGGCTAGATACGCAGTATTTT. Amino acid sequence: CASSEPGWLDTQYF.

This chain uses TRBV11-2 with TRBJ2-1, with no clear D. V was trimmed by 3 bases and J by 0 bases, leaving 12 bases between them. The CDR3 has 16 amino acids. The germline CDR1 and CDR2 sequences are SGHAT and FQNNGV. In nucleotides, the CDR3 is TGTGCCAGCAGCTTCTGGCAGCTTAGCTCCTACAATGAGCAGTTCTTC. Translating gives CASSFWQLSSYNEQFF.

The genes are TRBV25-1 and TRBJ2-7, with D uncertain. The germline CDR1 and CDR2 sequences are MGHDK and SYGVNS. V was shortened by 3 bases and J by 6 bases, with 18 bases between the two germline ends. The CDR3 has 15 residues. CDR3 nucleotide sequence: TGTGCCAGCAGTGATCAGGATGCACGAATCGGCGAGCAGTACTTC. It specifies CASSDQDARIGEQYF.

This chain uses TRBV4-1 with TRBJ2-2, with 14 bases identical to TRBD2. Trimming at V came to 3 bases and at J to 4 bases, leaving 1 base not matched to a gene. The CDR3 is made up of 16 amino acids. From germline, CDR1 is MGHRA and CDR2 YSYEKL. The CDR3 sequence is CASSHGTSGGTGELFF. DNA for the CDR3: TGCGCCAGCAGCCACGGGACTAGCGGGGGCACCGGGGAGCTGTTTTTT.

The V gene is TRBV28, the J gene TRBJ1-5, with 8 bases aligning to TRBD1. The CDR3 runs 15 residues. The V segment lost 6 bases and the J segment 4 bases; nucleotides outside the gene matches: 8. Germline V lookup: CDR1 MDHEN, CDR2 SYDVKM. The CDR3 region has the DNA TGTGCCAGCAGCTCGGGACAGGTGATGAATCAGCCCCAGCATTTT. Translation: CASSSGQVMNQPQHF.

The chain carries TRBV9 and TRBJ2-5; TRBD2 agrees at 8 bases. The DNA end is a closer match to TRBJ2-7, so the J assignment may be wrong. This CDR3 contains 15 residues. CDR1 is SGDLS and CDR2 is YYNGEE in the germline V gene. The CDR3 region is CASSVAGGPAYEQYF. As DNA, the CDR3 is TGTGCCAGCAGCGTAGCGGGAGGGCCTGCCTACGAGCAGTACTTC.

The chain employs TRBV5-6 and TRBJ1-5, with 7 bases that match TRBD1. Losses at the gene ends were 4 bases for V and 6 bases for J; bases not matched to a gene: 13. CDR3 length: 16 amino acids. Germline V gives CDR1 SGHDT, CDR2 YYEEEE. CDR3 coding DNA: TGTGCCAGCAGCCCAAAGGGACAGTGGGGGGTTCAGCCCCAGCATTTT. Its protein product is CASSPKGQWGVQPQHF. Full variable domain (remainder filled in from reference TRBV5-6 and TRBJ1-5): DAGVTQSPTHLIKTRGQQVTLRCSPKSGHDTVSWYQQALGQGPQFIFQYYEEEERQRGNFPDRFSGHQFPNYSSELNVNALLLGDSALYLCASSPKGQWGVQPQHFGDGTRLSIL.

The rearrangement links TRBV27 to TRBJ2-7; 9 nucleotides match TRBD2. CDR3 length equals 14 residues. The ends lost 6 bases at V and 2 bases at J; junction bases unmatched: 5. Germline V gene lookup returns CDR1 MNHEY and CDR2 SMNVEV (reference sequence). The CDR3 bases are TGTGCCAGCAGCCCGGGACTAGCCGCCTACGAGCAGTACTTC. Translated: CASSPGLAAYEQYF.

This chain connects TRBV11-2 to TRBJ2-3, with 15 bases that match TRBD2. Germline V gene sequence: CDR1 SGHAT, CDR2 FQNNGV. This CDR3 contains 16 residues. V lost 4 bases, J lost 4 bases, and 3 bases stayed unmatched. CDR3 in amino acids: CASSSGLAGGSDTQYF. The CDR3 DNA reads as TGTGCCAGCAGCTCTGGACTAGCGGGGGGGTCAGATACGCAGTATTTT.

This clone was counted a single time. The chain joins TRBV18 to TRBJ1-3; a weak D match, TRBD1 (6 bases). V dropped 3 bases and J dropped 4 bases, with 13 bases sitting between them. Germline V gene sequence: CDR1 KGHSH, CDR2 LQKENI. This CDR3 spans 15 amino acids. CDR3 in amino acids: CASSPLTGSGNTIYF. Here the CDR3 DNA reads TGTGCCAGCTCACCCCTAACAGGGTCCGGAAACACCATATATTTT.

This clone was counted only a few times. The V and J genes are TRBV4-3 and TRBJ2-4, with D unclear. CDR3 size: 14 residues. The germline V and J ends were trimmed by 0 bases and 6 bases, with 9 bases remaining between them. CDR1 is LGHNA and CDR2 is YSLEER in the germline V gene. CDR3 bases: TGCGCCAGCAGCCAAGATCGGGCTGGAAACATTCAGTACTTC. Amino acid sequence: CASSQDRAGNIQYF.

The rearrangement uses TRBV27 and TRBJ1-1, with D possibly TRBD1 on 5 matching bases. V shed 6 bases and J shed 0 bases, with 26 bases lying between them. This CDR3 contains 19 residues. Per the germline V gene, CDR1 is MNHEY and CDR2 is SMNVEV (reference sequence). DNA for the CDR3: TGTGCCAGCAGGTTGACGCTGGGTAGGACAAATAATATGAACACTGAAGCTTTCTTT. Its translation is CASRLTLGRTNNMNTEAFF.

This clone was counted between two and nine times. CDR3 DNA: TGTGCCAGCAGTTTATTCGCCGGACAGGGAGATAGCAATCAGCCCCAGCATTTT. Translated: CASSLFAGQGDSNQPQHF. The genes are TRBV28 and TRBJ1-5, with 8 nucleotides matching TRBD1. Germline CDR1 MDHEN, CDR2 SYDVKM. V shed 1 base, J shed 0 bases, and the junction held 8 bases outside the gene matches. CDR3 length: 18 amino acids.

This chain's CDR3 is CASSQDRTGPDTQYF. CDR3 sequence (DNA): TGCGCCAGCAGCCAAGATAGGACGGGACCAGATACGCAGTATTTT. The chain has TRBV4-3 and TRBJ2-3; perhaps D is TRBD1 or TRBD2 (5 bases each). The V gene lost 0 bases and the J gene lost 4 bases, with 11 bases spanning the gap. CDR3 length: 15 amino acids. CDR1 LGHNA and CDR2 YSLEER come from the germline V gene.

V usage is TRBV28 and J usage is TRBJ2-1, with TRBD2 matching over 13 bases. The trim removed 9 bases at V and 5 bases at J, leaving 4 bases unmatched. Germline CDR1 MDHEN, CDR2 SYDVKM. The CDR3 contains 14 residues. DNA of the CDR3: TGTGCCAGTCGGACTAGCGGGGGCCACAATGAGCAGTTCTTC. Encoded protein: CASRTSGGHNEQFF.

The rearrangement uses TRBV4-1 and TRBJ2-4, with D perhaps TRBD1 (5 bases). This CDR3 has 16 amino acids. Between the trimmed V and J ends, which lost 2 bases and 5 bases, there was a span of 16 bases. Looked up from germline, CDR1 is MGHRA and CDR2 is YSYEKL. The CDR3 coding sequence is TGCGCCAGCAGCCAACCGTGGGGCGACACTCAAAACATTCAGTACTTC. Residues: CASSQPWGDTQNIQYF.

The genes are TRBV6-1 and TRBJ2-7, with D perhaps being TRBD1 or TRBD2 (5 bases each). V gave up 3 bases and J gave up 5 bases, with 14 bases separating them. This CDR3 comprises 14 residues. The germline V gene has CDR1 MNHNS and CDR2 SASEGT. The CDR3, as DNA: TGTGCCAGCAGTGACCCGGGGCGGGTCAACGAGCAGTACTTC. Translating it yields CASSDPGRVNEQYF.

This sequence joins TRBV9 and TRBJ2-1, with TRBD2 matching 10 bases. The CDR3 runs to 16 residues. Germline V CDR1 and CDR2: SGDLS, YYNGEE. The ends lost 4 bases at V and 1 base at J; junction bases unmatched: 5. The DNA of the CDR3 is TGTGCCAGCAGCTCCTGGACTAGCGGTTCCTACAATGAGCAGTTCTTC. Its translation: CASSSWTSGSYNEQFF.

The rearrangement uses TRBV27 and TRBJ2-1; TRBD2 matches 7 bases. CDR3 length: 15 amino acids. Germline CDR1 reads MNHEY; CDR2 reads SMNVEV (reference sequence). V lost 5 bases to trimming and J lost 2 bases; unmatched junction nucleotides: 6. This chain's CDR3 is CASSQTSEPYNEQFF. The DNA of the CDR3 is TGTGCCAGCAGTCAAACTAGCGAGCCCTACAATGAGCAGTTCTTC.